This T cell receptor beta chain was captured in a study of blood T cells in healthy people across ages. This CDR3 is 15 amino acids long. Trimming stripped 3 bases from V and 9 bases from J, with 18 bases between. CDR1 and CDR2 from the germline V gene are MGHRA and YSYEKL. For the second PCR, which ran for roughly 6 to 11 cycles, a sample-barcoded 5' primer and a J-beta primer mix were used. Each cDNA molecule carried a tag from a template-switch adaptor that contained 12 random nucleotides. TCRdb called the 5' RACE reads again in MiXCR, with one record for every CDR3 protein. The sample shows around 600,000 distinct CDR3 sequences, about 45% of them seen only once. Healthy Russian Caucasian donors spanned ages about 6 to 100 years.

The chain links TRBV4-1 to TRBJ1-5; unclear D gene. The sample was blood. The sequence came from a man older than 75 in good health. CDR3 DNA sequence: TGCGCCAGCAGCCACCTGAACAGCGTGGATCCGCCCCAGCATTTT. Its translation is CASSHLNSVDPPQHF.